The 32 T cell receptor beta chains in this list originate from one sample, sequenced in a study of human T cells and chemical hapten exposure. Time point here: pre-sensitization, week 0. Treatment here: therapeutic diphenylcyclopropenone sensitization with weekly scalp DPC. TCRdb re-called the RACE reads with MiXCR, one entry per CDR3 protein. The sample comprises a few hundred thousand distinct CDR3 sequences, roughly 8.9% of which are singletons, and about 2.1% rests with the top ten. Sample: whole blood, taken in connection with sensitization to the hapten diphenylcyclopropenone (DPC). The receptor source for this set is a woman in her thirties or forties with alopecia areata. Some clones in this sample may be carry-over from other donors' samples.

This clonotype was counted ten times or more. One end of the junction does not line up with germline, which may come from a read error. The chain couples TRBV29-1 to TRBJ1-6; D possibly corresponds to TRBD1 (6 bases). The V gene's germline CDR1 is SQVTM and CDR2 ANQGSEA. The CDR3 covers 13 residues. The CDR3 loop is CSVRAVPRGPFFF. In DNA form, the CDR3 reads TGCAGCGTCCGGGCGGTGCCCAGGGGACCTTTTTTTTTT.

The chain has TRBV3-1 and TRBJ2-5; TRBD2 aligns across 11 bases. CDR1 LGHDT and CDR2 YNNKEL come from the germline V gene (reference sequence). The CDR3 has 14 amino acids. The V gene end was trimmed by 1 base and the J gene end by 5 bases; junction bases not matched to a gene: 0. The DNA of the CDR3 is TGTGCCAGCAGCCAAGGGACTAGCGGGGAGACCCAGTACTTC. Translated, it gives CASSQGTSGETQYF.

This clonotype was seen only a few times. This chain links TRBV28 with TRBJ2-7, with TRBD1 as a possible D gene (6 bases). This CDR3 has 13 amino acids. The V gene lost 5 bases and the J gene lost 4 bases, with 12 bases spanning the gap. Germline V lookup: CDR1 MDHEN, CDR2 SYDVKM. CDR3 amino acids: CASSLEGVYEQYF. The DNA for the CDR3 is TGTGCCAGCAGTCTTGAGGGGGTTTACGAGCAGTACTTC.

V usage is TRBV6-2 or TRBV6-3 and J usage is TRBJ2-2; 7 bases match TRBD1. The V gene's germline CDR1 is MNHEY and CDR2 SVGEGT. CDR3 length: 16 residues. Trimming removed 6 bases from V and 4 bases from J; junction bases left unmatched: 11. The CDR3 here is CASSDRAPPFTGELFF. CDR3 bases: TGTGCCAGCAGCGACAGGGCGCCACCTTTCACCGGGGAGCTGTTTTTT.

In this sample, this clonotype turned up a few times. This chain links TRBV12-3 or TRBV12-4 with TRBJ1-5; maybe TRBD1 (6 bases). CDR3 size: 14 residues. The germline V and J ends were trimmed by 3 bases and 7 bases, with 13 bases remaining between them. CDR3 region: CASSLGGPGQPQHF. Here the CDR3 DNA reads TGTGCCAGCAGTTTGGGGGGCCCGGGGCAGCCCCAGCATTTT.

The J gene is TRBJ2-7, the V gene TRBV6-5; 9 bases are a match to TRBD1. CDR3 length equals 15 residues. V shed 7 bases, J shed 3 bases, and the junction held 10 bases outside the gene matches. In germline, CDR1 is MNHEY, CDR2 SVGAGI. The CDR3 DNA is TGTGCCAGCAAGAGGAAAGACAGGGGGAACTACGAGCAGTACTTC. Translated: CASKRKDRGNYEQYF.

The chain combines TRBV9 with TRBJ2-5; D is possibly TRBD1 or TRBD2 (6 bases each). V was clipped by 3 bases and J by 11 bases, with 11 bases between them. The CDR3 length is 11 residues. Looked up from germline, CDR1 is SGDLS and CDR2 is YYNGEE. The CDR3 spells CASSGRGAQYF. In DNA, the CDR3 is TGTGCCAGCAGCGGAAGGGGGGCTCAGTACTTC. Combining the CDR3 with reference TRBV9 and TRBJ2-5 gives the whole variable domain DSGVTQTPKHLITATGQRVTLRCSPRSGDLSVYWYQQSLDQGLQFLIQYYNGEERAKGNILERFSAQQFPDLHSELNLSSLELGDSALYFCASSGRGAQYFGPGTRLLVL.

This clonotype was counted only a few times. V gene TRBV6-2 or TRBV6-3 combines with J gene TRBJ2-7; 7 bases map to TRBD2. The J segment lost 1 base and the V segment lost 8 bases, leaving 8 bases of the junction unmatched. This CDR3 comprises 14 residues. Germline assignment: CDR1 MNHEY and CDR2 SVGEGT. CDR3 region: CASRWSSGSYEQYF. The CDR3 nucleotides read TGTGCCAGCCGGTGGAGTAGCGGGTCCTACGAGCAGTACTTC.

The chain combines TRBV7-2 with TRBJ1-1; D is undetermined. Trimming pared 1 base from V and 4 bases from J, leaving 10 bases between. CDR1 is SGHTA, CDR2 FQGNSA, per germline. CDR3 length: 14 residues. The CDR3 bases are TGTGCCAGCAGCTTAGTTGGGCGGGGCACTGAAGCTTTCTTT. As protein: CASSLVGRGTEAFF.

Turning to this clonotype: Mismatch with germline at one junction end may stem from a read error. The chain recombines TRBV6-2 or TRBV6-3 with TRBJ1-6, with TRBD1 matching 7 bases. Germline loops: CDR1 MNHEY, CDR2 SVGEGT. The CDR3 contains 14 residues. CDR3 DNA sequence: TGTGCCAGTCGGGCGGGACAGCCGAATTCATCCCTCCACTTT. Translated, it gives CASRAGQPNSSLHF.

This clonotype was picked up a small number of times. This rearrangement joins TRBV2 to TRBJ1-2, with unresolved D. V lost 1 base to trimming and J lost 6 bases, with 27 bases between them. Germline V gene data show CDR1 as SNHLY and CDR2 as FYNNEI. The CDR3 has 19 amino acids. CDR3 coding DNA: TGTGCCAGCAGTGAAGGGTTACAGCGCCTTAAGAGCGGCTTTGATGGCTACACCTTC. This sequence encodes CASSEGLQRLKSGFDGYTF.

CDR3 DNA: TGTGCCAGCAGTTTCCTGGGGAGCTCCTACAATGAGCAGTTCTTC. It translates to CASSFLGSSYNEQFF. J is TRBJ2-1 and V is TRBV28, with D maybe TRBD2 (5 bases). CDR1 MDHEN and CDR2 SYDVKM come from the germline V gene. The CDR3 has 15 residues. V lost 3 bases and J 0 bases, leaving 9 bases between the germline ends.

The table lists this clonotype with many counts. The chain is built from TRBV6-5 and TRBJ2-7, with D tentatively TRBD2 (6 bases). The V gene's germline CDR1 is MNHEY and CDR2 SVGAGI. The CDR3 spans 13 residues. V lost 6 bases and J 6 bases, leaving 15 bases between the germline ends. Here the CDR3 reads CASSPHGRGEQYF. The CDR3 nucleotides read TGTGCCAGCAGCCCCCACGGGAGAGGCGAGCAGTACTTC.

This clonotype showed up just a few times. This chain connects TRBV12-3 or TRBV12-4 to TRBJ1-2; D not resolved. This CDR3 has 15 amino acids. V shed 5 bases and J shed 3 bases, with 16 bases lying between them. As DNA, the CDR3 is TGTGCCAGCAGTAGTGCCCCGGGAGACTACTATGGCTACACCTTC. As protein: CASSSAPGDYYGYTF.

In this sample, this clonotype turned up a few times. J is TRBJ2-1 and V is TRBV4-2; 12 bases are shared with TRBD2. This CDR3 has 20 amino acids. After removal of 0 bases from V and 4 bases from J, the junction contained 13 bases not matched to a gene. From germline, CDR1 is LGHNA and CDR2 YNFKEQ. The CDR3 spells CASSQDSASGRALVYNEQFF. CDR3 sequence (DNA): TGTGCCAGCAGCCAAGATTCCGCTAGCGGGAGGGCCCTAGTTTACAATGAGCAGTTCTTC.

This clonotype has just a few counts. V gene TRBV6-2 or TRBV6-3 combines with J gene TRBJ2-5; D may be TRBD2 (5 bases). V was trimmed by 7 bases and J by 10 bases, leaving 16 bases between them. This CDR3 is built from 12 residues. Germline CDR1 is MNHEY and CDR2 is SVGEGT. The CDR3 here is CASNLPLGNQYF. The CDR3 DNA sequence: TGTGCCAGCAACTTACCCCTCGGGAACCAGTACTTC.

V is TRBV12-3 or TRBV12-4 and J is TRBJ1-1; 8 nucleotides match TRBD1. The J segment lost 4 bases and the V segment lost 5 bases, leaving 3 bases of the junction unmatched. The CDR3 sequence is 13 residues long. CDR3 sequence: CASSGQGTTEAFF. DNA for the CDR3: TGTGCCAGCAGTGGACAGGGAACCACTGAAGCTTTCTTT.

A few counts support this clonotype. The V and J genes are TRBV29-1 and TRBJ2-1; 7 nucleotides align to TRBD2. V was pared by 0 bases and J by 15 bases, with 5 bases of the junction left unmatched. The CDR3 is 11 residues long. Per germline, CDR1 SQVTM and CDR2 ANQGSEA. DNA of the CDR3: TGCAGCGTTGAAGACCCGCCGGGGGGGTTCTTC. The encoded protein is CSVEDPPGGFF.

This clonotype occurred a few times. The chain has TRBV3-1 and TRBJ1-3; the D is unclear. Germline V gives CDR1 LGHDT, CDR2 YNNKEL (reference sequence). Trimming removed 5 bases at V and 2 bases at J, with 13 bases between. The CDR3 contains 15 residues. The CDR3 DNA reads as TGTGCCAGCAGCTACGGACGGCGAGCTGGAAACACCATATATTTT. Amino acid sequence: CASSYGRRAGNTIYF.

This clonotype was observed a handful of times. The genes are TRBV11-2 and TRBJ1-4; TRBD1 might be the D (6 bases). Germline loops: CDR1 SGHAT, CDR2 FQNNGV. V was trimmed by 11 bases and J by 8 bases, leaving 15 bases between them. The CDR3 has 12 residues. The CDR3 nucleotides read TGTGCCGGGAAACAGGGTTGGGAAAAACTGTTTTTT. It encodes CAGKQGWEKLFF.

This sequence joins TRBV6-5 and TRBJ1-5; 10 nucleotides align to TRBD1. Trimming cost V 6 bases and J 1 base; bases outside gene matches: 3. Germline V gene lookup returns CDR1 MNHEY and CDR2 SVGAGI. CDR3 size: 15 residues. CDR3: CASSRQGASNQPQHF. For the CDR3, the DNA is TGTGCCAGCAGCCGACAGGGGGCAAGCAATCAGCCCCAGCATTTT.

In this sample, this clonotype turned up a few times. The genes are TRBV9 and TRBJ2-7, with 7 bases identical to TRBD2. Trimming cost V 0 bases and J 0 bases; bases outside gene matches: 6. This CDR3 region has 16 residues. From germline, CDR1 is SGDLS and CDR2 YYNGEE. Written as DNA, the CDR3 is TGTGCCAGCAGCGTAGGGGCTAGCGGTAGCTCCTACGAGCAGTACTTC. It is translated as CASSVGASGSSYEQYF.

The CDR3 region is CASSIVLDRADGYTF. As DNA, the CDR3 is TGCGCCAGCAGCATAGTACTGGACAGGGCAGATGGCTACACCTTC. The rearrangement links TRBV5-1 to TRBJ1-2, with 8 bases identical to TRBD1. There are 15 residues in the CDR3. J lost 6 bases, V lost 4 bases, and 11 bases had no gene match. Germline-derived CDR1 and CDR2 are SGHRS and YFSETQ.

This clonotype was observed a handful of times. This sequence joins TRBV12-3 or TRBV12-4 and TRBJ1-5; TRBD1 matches 7 bases. Unmatched junction bases numbered 5, after V lost 6 bases and J lost 0 bases. This CDR3 comprises 15 residues. Written as DNA, the CDR3 is TGTGCCAGCAGCGGGGACAGTTCTAGCAATCAGCCCCAGCATTTT. Encoded protein: CASSGDSSSNQPQHF.

This clonotype appeared a few times. The chain links TRBV6-2 or TRBV6-3 to TRBJ1-2; tentative D call: TRBD1 (6 bases). V was trimmed by 8 bases and J by 7 bases, leaving 20 bases between them. The CDR3 contains 14 residues. Germline V gives CDR1 MNHEY, CDR2 SVGEGT. The CDR3 reads CASGPRTTGLGYTF. CDR3 nucleotides: TGTGCCAGCGGTCCCAGAACGACAGGTCTTGGCTACACCTTC.

This rearrangement joins TRBV29-1 to TRBJ2-7, with 7 bases aligning to TRBD1. This CDR3 contains 13 residues. The germline V gene encodes CDR1 SQVTM and CDR2 ANQGSEA. The junction had 6 bases not matched to a gene; V was cut back by 0 bases and J by 7 bases. The CDR3 sequence: CSVEERGPGEQYF. CDR3 coding DNA: TGCAGCGTTGAAGAAAGGGGGCCTGGGGAGCAGTACTTC.

This clonotype was detected ten times or more. The chain joins TRBV20-1 to TRBJ2-1; the match to TRBD2 covers 7 bases. The V segment lost 5 bases and the J segment 6 bases; nucleotides outside the gene matches: 10. This CDR3 has 14 residues. Per the germline V gene, CDR1 is DFQATT and CDR2 is SNEGSKA (reference sequence). Written as DNA, the CDR3 is TGCAGTGCTCCCCGGCAGGCGGGAGTCAATGAGCAGTTCTTC. Protein product: CSAPRQAGVNEQFF.

The rearrangement joins TRBV28 to TRBJ1-1; no firm D call. The germline V gene has CDR1 MDHEN and CDR2 SYDVKM. V was cut by 7 bases and J by 2 bases, with 8 bases left in between. The CDR3 extends over 12 amino acids. The CDR3 sequence is CASKYHNTEAFF. As DNA, the CDR3 is TGTGCCAGCAAATATCACAACACTGAAGCTTTCTTT.

This chain joins TRBV6-2 or TRBV6-3 and TRBJ2-3; no reliable D call. Trimming took 0 bases from V and 2 from J, leaving 3 bases between them. CDR1 and CDR2 (germline): MNHEY, SVGEGT. CDR3 length: 13 amino acids. CDR3 nucleotide sequence: TGTGCCAGCAGTTACTCGATCACAGATACGCAGTATTTT. It codes for CASSYSITDTQYF.

This clonotype came up a few times. The CDR3 coding sequence is TGTGCCAGCAGCTTATGTGTCCAGGCCTACCTCTATGGCTACACCTTC. Translation gives CASSLCVQAYLYGYTF. J is TRBJ1-2 and V is TRBV7-3; the D is unclear. V was clipped by 2 bases and J by 4 bases, with 17 bases between them. CDR3 length: 16 amino acids. Germline V lookup: CDR1 SGHTA, CDR2 FQGTGA.

The CDR3 DNA reads as TGTGCCAGCAGAGAGGCTCCCTCTGGAAACACCATATATTTT. It specifies CASREAPSGNTIYF. The chain joins TRBV28 to TRBJ1-3; D remains unclear. This CDR3 is 14 amino acids long. In germline, CDR1 is MDHEN, CDR2 SYDVKM. Trimming cost V 6 bases and J 0 bases, with 9 bases left between them.

This clonotype was seen many times. The CDR3, as DNA: TGTGCCAGCAGTTTGGAGTGGGGGGGTGCTGAAGCTTTCTTT. This gives the protein CASSLEWGGAEAFF. J is TRBJ1-1 and V is TRBV12-3 or TRBV12-4; possible D gene TRBD1, 5 bases. The CDR3 covers 14 residues. Trimming cost V 3 bases and J 6 bases, with 14 bases left between them.